This T cell receptor beta chain was sequenced in a study of control samples from healthy donors and cancer patients (TCRdb year 2020). Library creation used the immunoSEQ multiplex PCR assay. The clones in this table, taken by TCRdb from immuneACCESS, are in-frame only. Not every clone is retained; where verified, under half of the shortfall comes from an unresolved V gene, and the cause of the rest is unknown. This sample has around 180,000 clones in its table, and about 91% of those were observed once. The ten largest clones represent around 2% of the sample. Points on this clone: This receptor's antigen is unknown. It has no much larger one-base neighbor in the sample; base qualities were not kept.

After removal of 5 bases from V and 9 bases from J, the junction retains 14 bases not matched to a gene. The CDR3 runs 16 residues from the cysteine to the phenylalanine. The DNA shown is the 48-base CDR3, in frame from base 1. CDR1 and CDR2, per the germline V gene, are SNHLY and FYNNEI. Sequencing input: blood. Recombination linked TRBV2 to TRBJ2-1, and 9 junction bases match TRBD2. This TCR derives from a woman in her 40s in good health. The DNA reads TGTGCCAGCAGTCCCTTAGCGGGGGATCCCACTGCTGAGCAGTTCTTC. Its coded protein is CASSPLAGDPTAEQFF. The full variable domain, with segments outside the CDR3 supplied by the reference TRBV2 and TRBJ2-1 proteins, appears as EPEVTQTPSHQVTQMGQEVILRCVPISNHLYFYWYRQILGQKVEFLVSFYNNEISEKSEIFDDQFSVERPDGSNFTLKIRSTKLEDSAMYFCASSPLAGDPTAEQFFGPGTRLTVL.